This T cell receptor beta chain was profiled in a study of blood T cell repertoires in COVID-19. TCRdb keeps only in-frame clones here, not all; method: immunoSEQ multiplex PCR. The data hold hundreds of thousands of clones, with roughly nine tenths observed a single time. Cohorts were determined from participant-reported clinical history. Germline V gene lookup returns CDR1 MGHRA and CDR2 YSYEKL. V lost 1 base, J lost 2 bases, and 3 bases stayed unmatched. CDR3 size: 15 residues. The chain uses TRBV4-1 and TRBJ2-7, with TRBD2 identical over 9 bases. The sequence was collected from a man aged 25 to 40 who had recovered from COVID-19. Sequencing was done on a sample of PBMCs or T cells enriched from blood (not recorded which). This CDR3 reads CASSQGSSGTYEQYF. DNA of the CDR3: TGCGCCAGCAGCCAAGGGTCTAGCGGGACCTACGAGCAGTACTTC.